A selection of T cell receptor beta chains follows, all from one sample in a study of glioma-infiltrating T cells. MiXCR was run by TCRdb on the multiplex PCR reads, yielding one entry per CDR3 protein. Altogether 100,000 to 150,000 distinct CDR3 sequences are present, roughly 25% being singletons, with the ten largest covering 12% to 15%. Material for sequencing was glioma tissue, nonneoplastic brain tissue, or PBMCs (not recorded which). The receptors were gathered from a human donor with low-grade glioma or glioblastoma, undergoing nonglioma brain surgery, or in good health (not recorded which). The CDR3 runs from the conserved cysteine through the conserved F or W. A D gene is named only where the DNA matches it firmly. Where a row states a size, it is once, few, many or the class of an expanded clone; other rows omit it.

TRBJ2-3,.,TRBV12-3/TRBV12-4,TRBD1,CASSEDRVGRSTDTQYF,TGTGCCAGCAGCGAAGACAGGGTGGGTAGAAGCACAGATACGCAGTATTTT
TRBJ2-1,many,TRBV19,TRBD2,CASSMSSGSGQFF,TGTGCCAGTAGTATGTCTAGCGGGAGCGGGCAGTTCTTC
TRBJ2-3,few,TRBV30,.,CAWSLTALLTDTQYF,TGTGCCTGGAGTCTGACAGCCTTACTCACAGATACGCAGTATTTT
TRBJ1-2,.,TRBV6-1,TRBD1,CASSSFPTGLDCHTF,TGTGCCAGCAGCTCATTCCCGACAGGGTTAGATTGCCACACCTTC
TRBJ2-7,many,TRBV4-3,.,CASSPGWGSSYEQYF,TGCGCCAGCAGCCCGGGATGGGGGAGCTCCTACGAGCAGTACTTC
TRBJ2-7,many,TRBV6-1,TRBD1,CASSEGDSPYEQYF,TGTGCCAGCAGTGAAGGGGACAGCCCCTACGAGCAGTACTTC
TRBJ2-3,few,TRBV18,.,CASSPKGLGTDTQYF,TGTGCCAGCTCACCGAAAGGTCTGGGGACAGATACGCAGTATTTT
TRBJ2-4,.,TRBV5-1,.,CASSLVSGETNIQYF,TGCGCCAGCAGCTTGGTGTCCGGGGAAACAAACATTCAGTACTTC
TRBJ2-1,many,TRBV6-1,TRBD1,CASSVNRDREQFF,TGTGCCAGCAGTGTAAACCGGGACAGGGAGCAGTTCTTC
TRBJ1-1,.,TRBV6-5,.,CASSSCDGQAFF,TGTGCCAGCAGTTCCTGTGATGGACAAGCTTTCTTT
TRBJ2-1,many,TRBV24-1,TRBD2,CATSDSSGSFHEQFF,TGTGCCACCAGTGATTCTAGCGGGAGTTTTCATGAGCAGTTCTTC
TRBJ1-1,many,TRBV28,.,CASSLSGRRTEAFF,TGTGCCAGCAGTTTGTCTGGGAGGAGGACTGAAGCTTTCTTT
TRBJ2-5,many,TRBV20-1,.,CSAGPEWGETQYF,TGCAGTGCTGGACCCGAGTGGGGCGAGACCCAGTACTTC
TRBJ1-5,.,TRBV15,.,CATSPFSWGRGDVHQPQHF,TGTGCCACCAGCCCCTTTTCCTGGGGGCGAGGGGATGTGCATCAGCCCCAGCATTTT
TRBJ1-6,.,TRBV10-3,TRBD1,CATTPDRDYSPLHF,TGTGCCACCACCCCCGACAGGGATTATTCACCCCTCCACTTT
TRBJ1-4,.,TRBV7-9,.,CASAFHGNEKLFF,TGTGCCAGCGCCTTCCACGGGAATGAAAAACTGTTTTTT
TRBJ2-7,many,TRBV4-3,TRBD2,CASSQQGGRYEQYF,TGCGCCAGCAGCCAACAGGGAGGGAGGTACGAGCAGTACTTC
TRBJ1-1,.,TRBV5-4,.,CASSLQNTEAFF,TGTGCCAGCAGCCTTCAGAACACTGAAGCTTTCTTT
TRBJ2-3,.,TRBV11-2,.,CASGDGRSKSTDTQYF,TGTGCCAGCGGCGATGGGCGGAGCAAAAGCACAGATACGCAGTATTTT
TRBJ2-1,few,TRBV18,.,CASSPPSYNEQFF,TGTGCCAGCTCACCACCTAGCTACAATGAGCAGTTCTTC
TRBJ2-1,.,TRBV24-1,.,CATSDAPTGQRFF,TGTGCCACCAGTGACGCACCGACAGGTCAAAGGTTCTTC
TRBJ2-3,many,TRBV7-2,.,CASSLRASRLATSTDTQYF,TGTGCCAGCAGCTTAAGGGCTAGCCGACTTGCCACTAGCACAGATACGCAGTATTTT
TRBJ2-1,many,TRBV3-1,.,CASSQRSEQFF,TGTGCCAGCAGCCAACGCTCTGAGCAGTTCTTC